Listed below are T cell receptor beta chains from one sample, sequenced in a study of control samples from healthy donors and cancer patients. This table comes from immunoSEQ multiplex PCR, and its TCRdb copy is limited to in-frame clones, with some not included. The profile shows tens of thousands of clones, 91% of them singletons. Sequencing input: PBMCs. The origin of the receptors is a man aged 45-65 years with lung cancer. The CDR3 runs from the conserved cysteine through the conserved F or W. D genes are given only for firm matches.

d_call j_call cdr3_length v_call cdr3_aa cdr3_nt
TRBD1 TRBJ2-2 16 TRBV18 CASSPAGTGNTGELFF TGTGCCAGCTCACCAGCCGGGACAGGGAACACCGGGGAGCTGTTTTTT
. TRBJ2-5 16 TRBV4-1 CASSHNRAGFDETQYF TGCGCCAGCAGCCACAATAGGGCAGGGTTTGATGAGACCCAGTACTTC
. TRBJ1-2 15 TRBV5-6 CASSLEGGRDYGYTF TGTGCCAGCTCACTTGAGGGAGGCAGAGACTATGGCTACACCTTC
. TRBJ1-5 12 TRBV24-1 CATQGANQPQHF TGTGCCACCCAAGGGGCCAATCAGCCCCAGCATTTT
TRBD1 TRBJ2-7 16 TRBV6-5 CASSYSGTVSSYEQYF TGTGCCAGCAGTTACTCCGGGACAGTGAGCTCCTACGAGCAGTACTTC
. TRBJ2-7 15 TRBV5-5 CASSLVSGASYEQYF TGTGCCAGCAGCTTGGTGTCAGGAGCCTCCTACGAGCAGTACTTC
. TRBJ2-3 13 TRBV9 CASSVAPGDTQYF TGTGCCAGCAGCGTAGCTCCGGGAGATACGCAGTATTTT
. TRBJ1-5 12 TRBV19 CASRVPGSAQHF TGTGCCAGTAGGGTCCCAGGGTCAGCCCAGCATTTT
. TRBJ2-7 12 TRBV27 CASSSTGYEQYF TGTGCCAGCAGTTCCACAGGTTACGAGCAGTACTTC
. TRBJ2-7 12 TRBV11-2 CASSYLPYEQYF TGTGCCAGCAGCTACCTTCCCTACGAGCAGTACTTC
. TRBJ1-5 12 TRBV12-3/TRBV12-4 CASSSTGPPQHF TGTGCCAGCAGTTCTACGGGTCCGCCCCAGCATTTT